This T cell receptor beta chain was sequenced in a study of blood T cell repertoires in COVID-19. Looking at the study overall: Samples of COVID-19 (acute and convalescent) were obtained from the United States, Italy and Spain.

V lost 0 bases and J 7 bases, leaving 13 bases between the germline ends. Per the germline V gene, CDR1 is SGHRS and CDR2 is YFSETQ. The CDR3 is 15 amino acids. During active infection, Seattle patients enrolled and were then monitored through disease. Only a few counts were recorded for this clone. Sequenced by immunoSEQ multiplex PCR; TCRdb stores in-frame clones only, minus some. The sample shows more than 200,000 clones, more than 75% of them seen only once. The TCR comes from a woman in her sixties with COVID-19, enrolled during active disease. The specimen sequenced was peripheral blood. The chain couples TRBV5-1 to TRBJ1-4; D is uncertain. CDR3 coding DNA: TGCGCCAGCAGCTTGGCTGGCATCACCTCTGAAAAACTGTTTTTT. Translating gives CASSLAGITSEKLFF.